This T cell receptor (beta chain) was sequenced in a study of CD8 T cells in Susac syndrome. Study summary: At the time of blood draw, patients with Susac syndrome were therapy-naive, receiving corticosteroids, or receiving intravenous immunoglobulin alone.

The germline gives CDR1 LGHDT, CDR2 YNNKEL (reference sequence). Losses at the gene ends were 8 bases for V and 7 bases for J; bases not matched to a gene: 18. This CDR3 comprises 16 residues. Sequencing of TCR beta was performed on blood CD8+ and CD4+ T cells. Study observations and caveats: None of the CD4+ T cell repertoires in Susac syndrome showed clonal expansion.

Random hexamers were used to reverse transcribe the RNA input (roughly 0.5 to 1 ug). Amplification of TCR beta CDR3 by immunoSEQ multiplex PCR spanned 54 Vbeta and 13 Jbeta. TCRdb redid the calling of the immunoSEQ multiplex PCR reads with MiXCR, one entry per CDR3 protein. Of about 180,000 distinct CDR3 sequences listed, 94% were seen once; the top ten hold 0.12%. With respect to this clonotype: Its antigen is undetermined.

The rearrangement uses TRBV3-1 and TRBJ2-3; TRBD1 aligns across 7 bases. Sequences were obtained from CD4+ T cells from PBMCs. This clonotype was sampled from a human donor with Susac syndrome. The CDR3 bases are TGTGCCAGCGCCAAGGGGGCTAGGCCCACAGATCATACGCAGTATTTT. This gives the protein CASAKGARPTDHTQYF.